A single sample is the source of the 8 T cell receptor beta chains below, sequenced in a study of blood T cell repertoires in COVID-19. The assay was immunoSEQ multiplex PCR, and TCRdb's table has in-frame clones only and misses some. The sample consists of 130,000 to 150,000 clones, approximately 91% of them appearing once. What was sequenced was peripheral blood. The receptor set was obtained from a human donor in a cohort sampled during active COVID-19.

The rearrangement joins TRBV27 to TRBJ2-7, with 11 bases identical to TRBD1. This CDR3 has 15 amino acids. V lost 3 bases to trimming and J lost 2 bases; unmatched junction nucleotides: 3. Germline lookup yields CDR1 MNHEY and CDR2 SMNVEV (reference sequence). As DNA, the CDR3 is TGTGCCAGCAGTTTGGGGACAGGGGGTACCTACGAGCAGTACTTC. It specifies CASSLGTGGTYEQYF.

The CDR3 reads CASSSDRGVYNEQFF. The CDR3 nucleotides are TGCGCCAGCAGCTCAGACAGGGGTGTCTACAATGAGCAGTTCTTC. The chain joins TRBV5-1 to TRBJ2-1; TRBD1 matches 8 bases. J lost 3 bases, V lost 3 bases, and 5 bases had no gene match. The germline V gene has CDR1 SGHRS and CDR2 YFSETQ. The CDR3 length is 15 residues. Variable domain in full (rest from reference TRBV5-1 and TRBJ2-1): KAGVTQTPRYLIKTRGQQVTLSCSPISGHRSVSWYQQTPGQGLQFLFEYFSETQRNKGNFPGRFSGRQFSNSRSEMNVSTLELGDSALYLCASSSDRGVYNEQFFGPGTRLTVL.

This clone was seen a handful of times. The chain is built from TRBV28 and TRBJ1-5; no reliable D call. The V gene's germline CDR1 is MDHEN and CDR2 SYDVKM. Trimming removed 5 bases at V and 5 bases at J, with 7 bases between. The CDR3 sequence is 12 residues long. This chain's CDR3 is CASSLSYQPQHF. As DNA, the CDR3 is TGTGCCAGCAGTCTGAGCTATCAGCCCCAGCATTTT.

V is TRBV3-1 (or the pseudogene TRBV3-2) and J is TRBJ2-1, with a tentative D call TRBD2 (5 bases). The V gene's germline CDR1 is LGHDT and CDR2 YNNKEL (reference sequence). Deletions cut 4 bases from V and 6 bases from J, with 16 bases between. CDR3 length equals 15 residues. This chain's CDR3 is CASSRRVSTVNEQFF. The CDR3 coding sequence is TGTGCCAGCAGCCGGCGGGTTTCAACCGTCAATGAGCAGTTCTTC.

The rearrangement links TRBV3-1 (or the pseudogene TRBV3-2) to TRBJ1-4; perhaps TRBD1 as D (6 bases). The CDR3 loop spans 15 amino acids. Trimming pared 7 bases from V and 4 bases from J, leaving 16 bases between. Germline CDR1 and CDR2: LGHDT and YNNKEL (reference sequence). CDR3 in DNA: TGTGCCAGCACCCCAGTGGGGGGGCTTAATGAAAAACTGTTTTTT. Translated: CASTPVGGLNEKLFF.

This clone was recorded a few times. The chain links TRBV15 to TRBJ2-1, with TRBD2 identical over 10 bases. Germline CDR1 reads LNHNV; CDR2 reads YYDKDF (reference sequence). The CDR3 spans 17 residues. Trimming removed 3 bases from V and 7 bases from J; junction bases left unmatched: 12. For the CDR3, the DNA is TGTGCCACCAGCAGGACATTGGGACTAGCGAAGAAGAATGAGCAGTTCTTC. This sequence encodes CATSRTLGLAKKNEQFF.

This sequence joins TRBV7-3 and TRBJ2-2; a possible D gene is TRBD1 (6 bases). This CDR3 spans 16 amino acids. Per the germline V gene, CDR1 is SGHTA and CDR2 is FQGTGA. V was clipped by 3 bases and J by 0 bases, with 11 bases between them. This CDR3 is CASSFNGGANTGELFF. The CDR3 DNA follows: TGTGCCAGCAGCTTCAATGGGGGCGCGAACACCGGGGAGCTGTTTTTT. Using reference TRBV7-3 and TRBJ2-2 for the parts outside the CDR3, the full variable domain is GAGVSQTPSNKVTEKGKYVELRCDPISGHTALYWYRQSLGQGPEFLIYFQGTGAADDSGLPNDRFFAVRPEGSVSTLKIQRTERGDSAVYLCASSFNGGANTGELFFGEGSRLTVL.

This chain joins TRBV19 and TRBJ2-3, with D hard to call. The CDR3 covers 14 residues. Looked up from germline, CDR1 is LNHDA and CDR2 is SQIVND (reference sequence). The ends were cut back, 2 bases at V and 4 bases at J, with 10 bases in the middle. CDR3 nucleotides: TGTGCCAGTAGTATATCGTCAACAGCAGATACGCAGTATTTT. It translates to CASSISSTADTQYF.